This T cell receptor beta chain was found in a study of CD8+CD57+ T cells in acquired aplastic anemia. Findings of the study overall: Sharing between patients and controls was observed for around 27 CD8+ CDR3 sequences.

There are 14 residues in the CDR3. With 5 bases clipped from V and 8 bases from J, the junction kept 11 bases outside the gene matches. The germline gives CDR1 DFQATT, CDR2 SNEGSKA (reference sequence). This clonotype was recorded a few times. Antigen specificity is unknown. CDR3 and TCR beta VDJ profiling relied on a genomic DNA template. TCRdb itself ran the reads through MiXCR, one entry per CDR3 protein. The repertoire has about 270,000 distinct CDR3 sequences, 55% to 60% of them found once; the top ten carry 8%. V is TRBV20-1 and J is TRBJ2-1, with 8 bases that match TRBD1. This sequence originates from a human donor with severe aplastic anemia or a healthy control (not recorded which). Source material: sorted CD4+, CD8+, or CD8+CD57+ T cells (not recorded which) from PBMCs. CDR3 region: CSASGQGAIDEQFF. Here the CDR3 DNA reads TGCAGTGCTTCCGGGCAGGGGGCTATCGATGAGCAGTTCTTC.